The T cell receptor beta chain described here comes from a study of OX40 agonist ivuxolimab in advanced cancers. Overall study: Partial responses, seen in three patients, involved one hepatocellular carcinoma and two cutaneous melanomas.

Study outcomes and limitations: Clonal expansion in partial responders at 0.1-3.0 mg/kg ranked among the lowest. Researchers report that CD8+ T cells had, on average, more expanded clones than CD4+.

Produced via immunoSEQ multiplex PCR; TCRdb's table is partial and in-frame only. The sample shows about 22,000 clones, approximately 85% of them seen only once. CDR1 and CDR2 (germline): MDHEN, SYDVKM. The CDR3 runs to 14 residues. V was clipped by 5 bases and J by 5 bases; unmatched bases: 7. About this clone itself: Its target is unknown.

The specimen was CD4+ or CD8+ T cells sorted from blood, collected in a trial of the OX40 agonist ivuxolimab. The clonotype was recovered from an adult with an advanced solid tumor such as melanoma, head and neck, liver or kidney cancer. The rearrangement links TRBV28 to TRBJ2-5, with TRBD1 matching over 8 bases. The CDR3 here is CASSRDRSGETQYF. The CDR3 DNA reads TGTGCCAGCAGTCGGGACAGGTCAGGGGAGACCCAGTACTTC.